These 3 T cell receptor beta chains were sequenced from one sample in a study of response to subunit inactivated influenza vaccine. MiXCR, applied by TCRdb to the RT-PCR reads, yields one record per CDR3 protein. The sample holds hundreds of thousands of distinct CDR3 sequences, 18% seen once. The sample in question was PBMCs from blood, obtained 5 days after vaccination. These TCRs come from a middle-aged man who received an inactivated influenza vaccine.

J is TRBJ2-7 and V is TRBV7-2, with D possibly being TRBD2 (6 bases). CDR3 length equals 16 residues. V was trimmed by 6 bases and J by 1 base, leaving 19 bases between them. Germline V gene data show CDR1 as SGHTA and CDR2 as FQGNSA. The CDR3 nucleotides read TGTGCCAGCAGTTCCCAACCGGGACTCCCATCCTACGAGCAGTACTTC. As protein: CASSSQPGLPSYEQYF.

This clonotype appeared many times. The chain has TRBV20-1 and TRBJ2-1; maybe TRBD1 (6 bases). The CDR3 covers 14 residues. Germline assignment: CDR1 DFQATT and CDR2 SNEGSKA (reference sequence). V gave up 6 bases and J gave up 0 bases, with 12 bases separating them. The CDR3 DNA reads TGCAGTGCGGGGGACAAAAGCTCCTACAATGAGCAGTTCTTC. It yields the protein CSAGDKSSYNEQFF.

There are many counts of this clonotype. The chain is built from TRBV11-1 and TRBJ2-7, with D unresolved. CDR3 length: 15 residues. In germline, CDR1 is SGHAT, CDR2 FQDESV (reference sequence). V gave up 2 bases and J gave up 1 base, with 12 bases separating them. The CDR3 sequence: CASSLTAGLSYEQYF. CDR3 nucleotide sequence: TGTGCCAGCAGCTTAACGGCCGGCCTTTCCTACGAGCAGTACTTC.